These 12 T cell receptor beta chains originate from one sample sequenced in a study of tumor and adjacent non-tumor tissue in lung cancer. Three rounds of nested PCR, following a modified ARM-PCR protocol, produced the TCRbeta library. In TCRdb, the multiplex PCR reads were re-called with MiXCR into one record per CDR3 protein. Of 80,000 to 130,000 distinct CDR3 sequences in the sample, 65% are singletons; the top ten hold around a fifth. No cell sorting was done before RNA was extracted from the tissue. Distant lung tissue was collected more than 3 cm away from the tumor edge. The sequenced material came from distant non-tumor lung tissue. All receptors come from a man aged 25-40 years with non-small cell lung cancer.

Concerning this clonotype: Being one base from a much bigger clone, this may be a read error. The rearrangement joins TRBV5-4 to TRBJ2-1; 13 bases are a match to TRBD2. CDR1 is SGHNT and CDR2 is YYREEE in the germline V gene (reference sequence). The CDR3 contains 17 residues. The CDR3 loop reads CASSELAGGPSYNEEFF. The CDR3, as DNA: TGTGCCAGCAGCGAACTAGCGGGGGGGCCGTCCTACAATGAGGAGTTCTTC. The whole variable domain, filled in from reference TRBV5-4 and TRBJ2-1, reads ETGVTQSPTHLIKTRGQQVTLRCSSQSGHNTVSWYQQALGQGPQFIFQYYREEENGRGNFPPRFSGLQFPNYSSELNVNALELDDSALYLCASSELAGGPSYNEEFFGPGTRLTVL.

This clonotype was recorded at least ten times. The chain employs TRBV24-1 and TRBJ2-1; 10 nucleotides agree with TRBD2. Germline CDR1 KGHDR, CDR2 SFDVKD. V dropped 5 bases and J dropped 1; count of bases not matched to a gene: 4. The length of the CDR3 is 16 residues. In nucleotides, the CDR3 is TGTGCCACCAGTGCTAGCGGGAGTCTATCCTACAATGAGCAGTTCTTC. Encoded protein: CATSASGSLSYNEQFF.

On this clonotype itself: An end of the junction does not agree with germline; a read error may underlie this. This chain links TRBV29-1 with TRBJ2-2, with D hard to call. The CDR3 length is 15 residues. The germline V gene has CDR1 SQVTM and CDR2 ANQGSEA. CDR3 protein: CSVEVAYSNSGELFF. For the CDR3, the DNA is TGCAGCGTTGAGGTGGCGTATTCGAACAGCGGGGAGCTGTTTTTT.

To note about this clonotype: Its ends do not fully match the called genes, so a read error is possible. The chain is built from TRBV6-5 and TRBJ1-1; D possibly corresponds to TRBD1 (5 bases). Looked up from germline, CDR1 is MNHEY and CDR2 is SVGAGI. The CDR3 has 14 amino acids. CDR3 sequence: CTSALIGGGTEAFF. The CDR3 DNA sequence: TGTACCAGCGCCTTAATTGGGGGGGGCACTGAAGCTTTCTTT.

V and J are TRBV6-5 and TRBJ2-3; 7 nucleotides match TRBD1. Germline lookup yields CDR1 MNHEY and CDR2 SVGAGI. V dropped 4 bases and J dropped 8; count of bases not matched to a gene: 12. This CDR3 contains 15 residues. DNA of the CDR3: TGTGCCAGCAGTTCCGGGATAGGGGGCAAAGGTACGCAGTATTTT. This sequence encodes CASSSGIGGKGTQYF.

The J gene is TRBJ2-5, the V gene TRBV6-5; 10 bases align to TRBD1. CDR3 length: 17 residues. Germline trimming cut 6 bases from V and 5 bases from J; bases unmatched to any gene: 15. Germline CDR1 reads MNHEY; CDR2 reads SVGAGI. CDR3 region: CASSARLGTGVWETQYF. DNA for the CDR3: TGTGCCAGCAGCGCTCGGCTCGGGACAGGGGTATGGGAGACCCAGTACTTC.

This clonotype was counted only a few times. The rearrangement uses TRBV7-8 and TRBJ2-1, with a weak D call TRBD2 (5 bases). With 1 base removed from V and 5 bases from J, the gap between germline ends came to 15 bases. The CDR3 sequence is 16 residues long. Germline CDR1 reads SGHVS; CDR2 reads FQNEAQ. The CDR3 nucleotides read TGTGCCAGCAGCTTAGTCGGGAACCGACCCGACAATGAGCAGTTCTTC. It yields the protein CASSLVGNRPDNEQFF.

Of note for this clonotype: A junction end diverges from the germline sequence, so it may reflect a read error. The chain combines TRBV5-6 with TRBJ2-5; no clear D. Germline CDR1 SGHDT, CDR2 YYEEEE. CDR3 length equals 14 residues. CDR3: CASSLVGPGETQYF. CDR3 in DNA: TGTGCCAGCAGTTTGGTAGGGCCGGGAGAGACCCAGTACTTC.

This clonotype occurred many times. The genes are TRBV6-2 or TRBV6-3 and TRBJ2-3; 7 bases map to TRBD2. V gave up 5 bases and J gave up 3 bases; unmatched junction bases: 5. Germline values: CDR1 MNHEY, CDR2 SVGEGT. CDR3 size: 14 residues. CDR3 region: CASSTAGETDTQYF. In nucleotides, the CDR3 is TGTGCCAGCAGTACGGCGGGGGAGACAGATACGCAGTATTTT.

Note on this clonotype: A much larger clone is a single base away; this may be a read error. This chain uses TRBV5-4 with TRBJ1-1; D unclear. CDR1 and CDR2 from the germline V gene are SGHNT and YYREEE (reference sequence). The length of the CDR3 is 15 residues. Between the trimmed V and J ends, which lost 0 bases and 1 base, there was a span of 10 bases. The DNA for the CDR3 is TGTGCCAGCAGCTTGGAGGCCGGCCCGAACACTGAAGCTTTCTTT. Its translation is CASSLEAGPNTEAFF.

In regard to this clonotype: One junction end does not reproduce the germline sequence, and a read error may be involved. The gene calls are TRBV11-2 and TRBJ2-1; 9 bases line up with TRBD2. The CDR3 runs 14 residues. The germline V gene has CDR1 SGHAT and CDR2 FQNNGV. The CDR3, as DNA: TGTGTCAGCAGCCAGGGACTAGCTCGCAATGTGCGGTTCTTC. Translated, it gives CVSSQGLARNVRFF. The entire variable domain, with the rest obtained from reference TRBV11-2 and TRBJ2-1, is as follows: EAGVAQSPRYKIIEKRQSVAFWCNPISGHATLYWYQQILGQGPKLLIQFQNNGVVDDSQLPKDRFSAERLKGVDSTLKIQPAKLEDSAVYLCVSSQGLARNVRFFGPGTRLTVL.

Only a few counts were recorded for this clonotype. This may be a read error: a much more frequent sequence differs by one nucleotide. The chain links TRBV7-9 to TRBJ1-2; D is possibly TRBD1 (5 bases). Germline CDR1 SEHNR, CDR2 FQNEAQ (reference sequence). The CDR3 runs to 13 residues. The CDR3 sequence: CVSSFGAAYGYTF. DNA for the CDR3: TGTGTCAGCAGCTTCGGGGCAGCTTATGGCTACACCTTC. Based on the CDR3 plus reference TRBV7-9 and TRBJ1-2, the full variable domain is DTGVSQNPRHKITKRGQNVTFRCDPISEHNRLYWYRQTLGQGPEFLTYFQNEAQLEKSRLLSDRFSAERPKGSFSTLEIQRTEQGDSAMYLCVSSFGAAYGYTFGSGTRLTVV.